At least ten counts were recorded for the clone carrying this T cell receptor (beta chain). In TCRdb, the 5' RACE reads were re-called with MiXCR into one record per CDR3 protein. The table lists 200,000 to 250,000 distinct CDR3 sequences, approximately 3.3% of them singletons. The data derive from a study of T cells after yellow fever vaccination. The sequence was collected from a man between 18 and 35 years old who received the YFV17D yellow fever vaccine. Sequenced here: CD4+ T cells sorted from PBMCs, sampled 10 days after the yellow fever booster vaccination.

The CDR3 DNA reads as TGTGCCAGCAGTCCCCATGGAAACACTGAAGCTTTCTTT. This encodes CASSPHGNTEAFF. The rearrangement joins TRBV6-2 or TRBV6-3 to TRBJ1-1; D gene uncertain. This CDR3 is 13 amino acids long. Germline V gives CDR1 MNHEY, CDR2 SVGEGT. V was pared by 5 bases and J by 2 bases, with 9 bases between.